A selection of T cell receptor beta chains follows, all from one sample in a study of blood T cell repertoires in COVID-19. The protocol was immunoSEQ multiplex PCR, while the TCRdb copy is restricted to in-frame clones and leaves out a portion. The repertoire holds about 66,000 clones, with less than 85% as singletons. Input material: peripheral blood. The receptors shown here come from a man aged 60-69 years with acute or convalescent COVID-19. Each CDR3 is given with its conserved first and last residue. A D gene is named only where the DNA matches it firmly. Clone size appears in some rows only: once, few, many, or a class for an expanded clone.

abundance	d_gene	j_gene	v_gene	CDR3aa	CDR3nt
.	.	TRBJ1-6	TRBV27	CASSLLGQGRNSPLHF	TGTGCCAGCAGTTTATTGGGTCAGGGAAGGAATTCACCCCTCCACTTT
.	TRBD1	TRBJ1-1	TRBV12-3/TRBV12-4	CASSRTGDTEAFF	TGTGCCAGCAGTAGGACAGGAGATACTGAAGCTTTCTTT
few	.	TRBJ1-5	TRBV19	CASSTGTSLTSNQPQHF	TGTGCCAGTAGTACCGGGACATCCCTCACTAGCAATCAGCCCCAGCATTTT
.	.	TRBJ2-1	TRBV12-3/TRBV12-4	CASSLYNEQFF	TGTGCCAGCAGCCTATACAATGAGCAGTTCTTC
.	.	TRBJ2-2	TRBV6-4	CASSGQGGTGELFF	TGTGCCAGCAGTGGACAGGGAGGCACCGGGGAGCTGTTTTTT
few	.	TRBJ2-7	TRBV2	CASSERRGDSYEQYF	TGTGCCAGCAGTGAGCGGCGCGGGGACTCCTACGAGCAGTACTTC
once	TRBD2	TRBJ2-5	TRBV24-1	CATSVGGGLETQYF	TGTGCCACCAGTGTTGGCGGGGGGTTAGAGACCCAGTACTTC
.	TRBD1	TRBJ2-5	TRBV7-8	CASSFTGQTQETQYF	TGTGCCAGCAGCTTCACGGGACAGACCCAAGAGACCCAGTACTTC
.	.	TRBJ2-6	TRBV18	CASSPPARGSGANVLTF	TGTGCCAGCTCACCCCCGGCCCGGGGGTCTGGGGCCAACGTCCTGACTTTC
.	TRBD1	TRBJ1-1	TRBV9	CASSAALGTGKNTEAFF	TGTGCCAGCAGCGCAGCCTTGGGGACAGGGAAGAACACTGAAGCTTTCTTT
once	.	TRBJ1-5	TRBV30	CAWSHPGGPQHF	TGTGCCTGGAGCCACCCTGGAGGGCCCCAGCATTTT
.	.	TRBJ2-6	TRBV19	CASSIVRRGAAGANVLTF	TGTGCCAGTAGTATAGTTCGCAGGGGGGCTGCTGGGGCCAACGTCCTGACTTTC
.	.	TRBJ1-1	TRBV30	CAWTLTNTEAFF	TGTGCCTGGACCCTAACGAACACTGAAGCTTTCTTT
.	.	TRBJ2-2	TRBV23-1	CASSERVSGELFF	TGCGCCAGCAGCGAGAGGGTATCCGGGGAGCTGTTTTTT
.	TRBD1	TRBJ2-5	TRBV24-1	CATSDPGQGESETQYF	TGTGCCACCAGTGATCCCGGCCAGGGGGAATCAGAGACCCAGTACTTC
.	TRBD1	TRBJ1-1	TRBV5-1	CASSLAQGASEAFF	TGCGCCAGCAGCTTGGCCCAGGGGGCTTCTGAAGCTTTCTTT
once	.	TRBJ1-2	TRBV30	CAWSVGGLAYGYTF	TGTGCCTGGAGTGTGGGGGGGCTGGCCTATGGCTACACCTTC
.	TRBD2	TRBJ2-1	TRBV11-2	CASSTSGESYNEQFF	TGTGCCAGCAGCACAAGCGGGGAATCCTACAATGAGCAGTTCTTC
.	.	TRBJ2-6	TRBV2	CASSEGNRGLIASGANVLTF	TGTGCCAGCAGTGAAGGCAACAGAGGGCTCATAGCTTCTGGGGCCAACGTCCTGACTTTC
.	.	TRBJ1-2	TRBV5-1	CASSFDSSLDYGYTF	TGCGCCAGCAGCTTTGACAGCTCGCTGGACTATGGCTACACCTTC
.	.	TRBJ1-5	TRBV10-1	CASSDRSNQPQHF	TGCGCCAGCAGTGATCGTAGCAATCAGCCCCAGCATTTT
.	.	TRBJ2-2	TRBV7-2	CASSFLNTGELFF	TGTGCCAGCAGCTTCTTGAACACCGGGGAGCTGTTTTTT
.	.	TRBJ2-5	TRBV19	CASSDRSGETQYF	TGTGCCAGTAGCGATCGGAGTGGGGAGACCCAGTACTTC
.	.	TRBJ2-3	TRBV7-2	CASSLTPPPDTQYF	TGTGCCAGCAGCTTAACACCCCCTCCGGATACGCAGTATTTT
few	TRBD2	TRBJ2-2	TRBV27	CASSVLGLAGGYTGELFF	TGTGCCAGCAGTGTATTGGGACTAGCGGGGGGGTATACCGGGGAGCTGTTTTTT
.	.	TRBJ1-2	TRBV30	CAWSVALRTVGYTF	TGTGCCTGGAGTGTAGCTCTCCGCACCGTCGGCTACACCTTC
.	TRBD2	TRBJ2-1	TRBV10-3	CAISVLAGGDEQFF	TGTGCCATCAGTGTTCTAGCGGGGGGCGATGAGCAGTTCTTC
.	TRBD1	TRBJ2-5	TRBV4-2	CASSQDAGQEETQYF	TGTGCCAGCAGCCAAGATGCCGGACAGGAAGAGACCCAGTACTTC
.	TRBD1	TRBJ1-3	TRBV4-1	CASSQPTGRGNTIYF	TGCGCCAGCAGCCAGCCGACAGGGCGGGGAAACACCATATATTTT
.	.	TRBJ1-2	TRBV14	CASSPGYLYGYTF	TGTGCCAGCAGCCCAGGGTACCTCTATGGCTACACCTTC
.	TRBD1	TRBJ2-7	TRBV10-3	CAISHRDRDNEQYF	TGTGCCATCAGTCACCGGGACAGGGACAACGAGCAGTACTTC
.	TRBD1	TRBJ2-4	TRBV30	CAWSLDRGNIQYF	TGTGCCTGGAGTCTTGACAGGGGAAACATTCAGTACTTC